The rows below give T cell receptor beta chains drawn from one sample of a study of blood T cells in healthy people across ages. MiXCR was run by TCRdb on the 5' RACE reads, yielding one entry per CDR3 protein. The profile covers a few hundred thousand distinct CDR3 sequences, with 25% to 35% appearing a single time and approximately 3.5% taken by the ten largest. This sample also belongs to another study, concerning T cells of mothers and their children.

Sequencing was done on a sample of blood. The receptors were gathered from a boy younger than 10 in good health. CDR3s include the opening cysteine and the closing phenylalanine or tryptophan. A D gene is named only where the DNA matches it firmly. The size field is filled for only some rows; it gives once, few, many or a size class.

J	V	D	size	DNA	CDR3
TRBJ2-2	TRBV4-2	-	-	TGTGCCAGCAGCCAAGATTCCCTAAACGGGGAGCTGTTTTTT	CASSQDSLNGELFF
TRBJ1-2	TRBV5-1	-	-	TGCGCCAGCCGGCCCGGGGGGCAGAACTATGGCTACACCTTC	CASRPGGQNYGYTF
TRBJ2-1	TRBV29-1	TRBD1	-	TGCAGCGGTTTGGGACAGAAGGGTGAGCAGTTCTTC	CSGLGQKGEQFF
TRBJ2-7	TRBV6-1	TRBD1	-	TGTGCCAGCAGTGAAGCGGGACAGGGGCCCTACGAGCAGTACTTC	CASSEAGQGPYEQYF
TRBJ2-1	TRBV12-3/TRBV12-4	TRBD2	-	TGTGCCAGCAGTTTCCAGCGGGGGGTGAATGAGCAGTTCTTC	CASSFQRGVNEQFF
TRBJ2-5	TRBV20-1	-	few	TGCAGTGCTAGACCCTTCCTAAAACAAGAGACCCAGTACTTC	CSARPFLKQETQYF
TRBJ2-5	TRBV7-2	-	-	TGTGCCAGCAGCTTTCGTTCCCAGACCCAGTACTTC	CASSFRSQTQYF
TRBJ2-1	TRBV6-1	TRBD2	few	TGTGCCAGCAGCGGACTAGCGGGGACCGGAAGCTCCTACAATGAGCAGTTCTTC	CASSGLAGTGSSYNEQFF
TRBJ2-5	TRBV29-1	-	few	TGCAGCGTGGGGGCTTACCAAGAGACCCAGTACTTC	CSVGAYQETQYF
TRBJ2-1	TRBV29-1	-	-	TGCAGCGTTGATGATCAGGGCTCCTACAATGAGCAGTTCTTC	CSVDDQGSYNEQFF
TRBJ1-4	TRBV28	-	few	TGTGCCAGCAGTGGCCCCGACAGCGAAGAAGGGTGGAGTGAAAAACTGTTTTTT	CASSGPDSEEGWSEKLFF
TRBJ1-5	TRBV4-3	-	-	TGCGCCAGCAGCCAAGATTTGGGAGGTGGCAATCAGCCCCAGCATTTT	CASSQDLGGGNQPQHF
TRBJ2-1	TRBV20-1	TRBD2	-	TGCAGTGCTAAAAGAGCGGGAGTTAATGAGCAGTTCTTC	CSAKRAGVNEQFF
TRBJ2-5	TRBV7-3	-	-	TGTGCCAGCAGCCGGGGACCCGCAGAGACCCAGTACTTC	CASSRGPAETQYF
TRBJ2-7	TRBV25-1	-	few	TGTGCCAGCAGTGGAGGAATGTGGTACTTC	CASSGGMWYF
TRBJ2-3	TRBV7-2	TRBD2	once	TGTGCCAGCAGCTTTCAGCCAGCGGGAGGGCTCACAGATACGCAGTATTTT	CASSFQPAGGLTDTQYF
TRBJ2-5	TRBV27	TRBD1	-	TGTGCCAGCAGTACGACAGGGCGGAGAGAGACCCAGTACTTC	CASSTTGRRETQYF
TRBJ1-2	TRBV15	-	few	TGTGCCACCAGCAGAGAACGGCGGGTGGGGGGCTACACCTTC	CATSRERRVGGYTF
TRBJ2-2	TRBV5-1	TRBD2	-	TGCGCCAGCAGCTTCCTAGCGGGGCCGAACACCGGGGAGCTGTTTTTT	CASSFLAGPNTGELFF
TRBJ1-3	TRBV6-2/TRBV6-3	-	few	TGTGCCAGCAGTTACGGTGGGCGGTTCTCTGGAAACACCATATATTTT	CASSYGGRFSGNTIYF
TRBJ1-1	TRBV20-1	-	few	TGCAGTGCTAGTGAGGCAGGGATGAACACTGAAGCTTTCTTT	CSASEAGMNTEAFF
TRBJ2-5	TRBV7-7	-	-	TGTGCCAGCAGCTTGCTTGGGGTGGCAGAGGAGACCCAGTACTTC	CASSLLGVAEETQYF
TRBJ1-1	TRBV21-1	-	-	TGTGCCAGCAGCTACGAGGGCAGGGACACTGAAGCTTTCTTT	CASSYEGRDTEAFF
TRBJ1-1	TRBV20-1	-	-	TGCAGTGCTAGAGCGGTCACTTTGGGGGACACTGAAGCTTCCTTT	CSARAVTLGDTEASF
TRBJ1-1	TRBV20-1	-	-	TGCAGTGCTTTAACGACAGCGAGGGACACTGAAGCTTTCTTT	CSALTTARDTEAFF
TRBJ2-6	TRBV2	-	few	TGTGCCAGCAGTTCAGGGGGGGGACCTGGAGCCAACGTCCTGACTTTC	CASSSGGGPGANVLTF
TRBJ2-1	TRBV7-2	-	few	TGTGCCAGCAGCTCCAGCCTACTTCGCTCCTACAATGAGCAGTTCTTC	CASSSSLLRSYNEQFF
TRBJ1-2	TRBV20-1	TRBD1	-	TGCAGTGCTAGAGGGGGGGCTACAGGGGTCCCTTATGACTACACCTTC	CSARGGATGVPYDYTF
TRBJ1-5	TRBV9	-	many	TGTGCCAGCAGCGTAGGTACAGGCGGTGATCAGCCCCAGCATTTT	CASSVGTGGDQPQHF
TRBJ2-6	TRBV3-1	-	few	TGTGCCAGCAGCCAAGAAGTTTTTGGGGCCAACGTCCTGACTTTC	CASSQEVFGANVLTF
TRBJ2-6	TRBV7-9	TRBD2	few	TGTGCCAGCAGCCAGGGACTAGCGGGAGCTCCTGGGGCCAACGTCCTGACTTTC	CASSQGLAGAPGANVLTF
TRBJ1-1	TRBV12-3/TRBV12-4	-	many	TGTGCCAGCAGGGCAGGAATGAACACTGAAGCTTTCTTT	CASRAGMNTEAFF
TRBJ1-1	TRBV10-3	-	-	TGTGCCATCAGTGCCGATCCGATGAACACTGAAGCTTTCTTT	CAISADPMNTEAFF
TRBJ2-5	TRBV20-1	TRBD1	few	TGCAGTGCTAGGGACAGGGCGACTATGTACCAAGAGACCCAGTACTTC	CSARDRATMYQETQYF
TRBJ1-2	TRBV2	-	-	TGTGCCAGCAGTGAAGCGCGGGGGCACGGCTACACCTTC	CASSEARGHGYTF
TRBJ2-5	TRBV18	-	few	TGTGCCAGCTCACCGCGGCCCGCGTGGGTTGAGACCCAGTACTTC	CASSPRPAWVETQYF
TRBJ2-7	TRBV29-1	TRBD1	-	TGCAGCGTCGCCCGGACAGGGGGTCACGAGCAGTACTTC	CSVARTGGHEQYF
TRBJ2-5	TRBV12-3/TRBV12-4	-	-	TGTGCCAGCAGTCTAAGACAGTACCAAGAGACCCAGTACTTC	CASSLRQYQETQYF
TRBJ2-5	TRBV27	TRBD1	few	TGTGCCAGCAGACAACCTCAGGGGGCCGTCGGGGAGACCCAGTACTTC	CASRQPQGAVGETQYF
TRBJ2-7	TRBV5-1	-	-	TGCGCCAGCAGCCAAGGCGGGACATGGAATTACGAGCAGTACTTC	CASSQGGTWNYEQYF
TRBJ1-3	TRBV2	-	few	TGTGCCAGCGAAGGGACTCCCCCTCCGCGAAACACCATATATTTT	CASEGTPPPRNTIYF
TRBJ2-1	TRBV6-5	TRBD2	few	TGTGCCAGCAGTTCCCTCGGCCCTCGGCGGGAGGGTCCCCATGAGCAGTTCTTC	CASSSLGPRREGPHEQFF
TRBJ2-7	TRBV29-1	TRBD1	few	TGCAGCGTTGGGCCTACAGGGGACGGCTACGAGCAGTACTTC	CSVGPTGDGYEQYF
TRBJ2-7	TRBV7-9	TRBD1	-	TGTGCCAGCAGCTCGGACAGGGATGGCGAGCAGTACTTC	CASSSDRDGEQYF
TRBJ2-3	TRBV29-1	TRBD1	-	TGCAGCGCGTCCCGGGACAGGGAAGATACGCAGTATTTT	CSASRDREDTQYF